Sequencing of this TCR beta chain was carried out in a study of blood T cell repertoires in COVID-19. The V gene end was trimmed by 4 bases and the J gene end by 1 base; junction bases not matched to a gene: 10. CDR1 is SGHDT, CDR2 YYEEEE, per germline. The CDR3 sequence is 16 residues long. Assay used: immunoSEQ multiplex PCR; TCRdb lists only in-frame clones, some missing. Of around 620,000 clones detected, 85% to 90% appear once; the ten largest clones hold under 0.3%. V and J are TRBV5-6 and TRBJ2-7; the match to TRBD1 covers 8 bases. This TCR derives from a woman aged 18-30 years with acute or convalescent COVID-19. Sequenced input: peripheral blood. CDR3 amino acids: CASSGSTGDISYEQYF. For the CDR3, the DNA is TGTGCCAGCAGCGGATCGACAGGGGATATTTCCTACGAGCAGTACTTC.